This passage covers 14 T cell receptor beta chains from one sample sequenced in a study of CD8 T cells in ankylosing spondylitis. Study findings and constraints: Among TCR beta sequences, a motif of roughly 8 highly homologous variants appeared characteristic of ankylosing spondylitis blood.

These receptors have no identified antigens. TCRdb independently ran MiXCR on the 5' RACE reads; one entry per CDR3 protein. The profile shows over 600,000 distinct CDR3 sequences, roughly 19% of them singletons. The specimen was blood, either unsorted or a sorted T cell fraction (not recorded which). The receptor source for this set is a male donor with ankylosing spondylitis.

This clonotype was counted between two and nine times. The chain recombines TRBV7-2 with TRBJ2-1, with D possibly being TRBD2 (7 bases). The V gene lost 1 base and the J gene lost 3 bases, with 13 bases spanning the gap. The germline V gene has CDR1 SGHTA and CDR2 FQGNSA. The CDR3 consists of 16 residues. The CDR3 bases are TGTGCCAGCAGCTTAGGAGGGGGGGCCGGCTACAATGAGCAGTTCTTC. The encoded protein is CASSLGGGAGYNEQFF.

The V gene is TRBV2, the J gene TRBJ2-5, with 7 bases identical to TRBD2. V gave up 8 bases and J gave up 3 bases; unmatched junction bases: 9. The CDR3 loop spans 14 amino acids. Germline V gene sequence: CDR1 SNHLY, CDR2 FYNNEI. The CDR3 region is CASGIGAGEETQYF. As DNA, the CDR3 is TGTGCCAGCGGCATTGGGGCGGGAGAAGAGACCCAGTACTTC. Using reference TRBV2 and TRBJ2-5 for the parts outside the CDR3, the full variable domain is EPEVTQTPSHQVTQMGQEVILRCVPISNHLYFYWYRQILGQKVEFLVSFYNNEISEKSEIFDDQFSVERPDGSNFTLKIRSTKLEDSAMYFCASGIGAGEETQYFGPGTRLLVL.

This CDR3 reads CATSEHPGQGSTGELFF. The CDR3 DNA follows: TGTGCCACCAGTGAGCACCCGGGACAGGGGTCCACCGGGGAGCTGTTTTTT. The chain joins TRBV24-1 to TRBJ2-2, with 10 nucleotides matching TRBD1. The germline CDR1 and CDR2 sequences are KGHDR and SFDVKD. V was pared by 4 bases and J by 4 bases, with 8 bases of the junction left unmatched. The CDR3 totals 17 residues.

A few counts support this clonotype. This chain joins TRBV6-1 and TRBJ2-7; 10 bases align to TRBD1. Per germline, CDR1 MNHNS and CDR2 SASEGT. The CDR3 loop spans 14 amino acids. The trim removed 7 bases at V and 6 bases at J, leaving 9 bases unmatched. CDR3 coding DNA: TGTGCCAGCACCTTCGGGACAGGGGATCCCGAGCAGTACTTC. As protein: CASTFGTGDPEQYF.

This clonotype was seen a few times. The chain joins TRBV7-9 to TRBJ2-1; possible D gene TRBD2, 5 bases. In germline, CDR1 is SEHNR, CDR2 FQNEAQ (reference sequence). The CDR3 covers 15 residues. Trimming removed 5 bases from V and 2 bases from J, with 13 bases in between. The CDR3 loop reads CASSVGVGTYNEQFF. Written as DNA, the CDR3 is TGTGCCAGCAGCGTGGGAGTGGGGACCTACAATGAGCAGTTCTTC.

This clonotype has just a few counts. The gene calls are TRBV12-3 or TRBV12-4 and TRBJ1-1; D is perhaps TRBD1 (5 bases). V lost 1 base and J lost 0, with 9 bases in between. CDR3 length: 15 amino acids. The CDR3 DNA follows: TGTGCCAGCAGTTTAGATGGGGACCTGAACACTGAAGCTTTCTTT. Translating it yields CASSLDGDLNTEAFF.

This clonotype was recorded a few times. The chain has TRBV6-1 and TRBJ2-1; D is unresolved. Between the trimmed V and J ends, which lost 3 bases and 3 bases, there was a span of 9 bases. The CDR3 loop spans 14 amino acids. Looked up from germline, CDR1 is MNHNS and CDR2 is SASEGT. The CDR3 DNA is TGTGCCAGCAGTGAGCAACTTTACTACAATGAGCAGTTCTTC. Translation: CASSEQLYYNEQFF.

The chain couples TRBV7-2 to TRBJ2-3, with 12 bases aligning to TRBD2. J was trimmed by 8 bases and V by 1 base; bases with no gene match: 1. The germline V gene encodes CDR1 SGHTA and CDR2 FQGNSA. This CDR3 spans 14 amino acids. This chain's CDR3 is CASSLGLAGVTQYF. The CDR3 DNA reads as TGTGCCAGCAGCTTAGGACTAGCGGGAGTTACGCAGTATTTT.

V and J are TRBV12-3 or TRBV12-4 and TRBJ2-1; D is perhaps TRBD1 or TRBD2 (6 bases each). The CDR3 covers 13 residues. With 2 bases removed from V and 7 bases from J, the gap between germline ends came to 9 bases. Written as DNA, the CDR3 is TGTGCCAGCAGTTTAAGGGGGAGGAATGAGCAGTTCTTC. Amino acid sequence: CASSLRGRNEQFF.

This clonotype has only a few counts. The chain uses TRBV11-3 and TRBJ1-4, with D uncertain. The CDR3 sequence is 15 residues long. CDR1 SGHNT and CDR2 YENEEA come from the germline V gene. V lost 5 bases and J 0 bases, leaving 10 bases between the germline ends. Here the CDR3 reads CASSQTRTTNEKLFF. Written as DNA, the CDR3 is TGTGCCAGCAGCCAAACAAGAACAACTAATGAAAAACTGTTTTTT. Combining the CDR3 with reference TRBV11-3 and TRBJ1-4 gives the whole variable domain EAGVVQSPRYKIIEKKQPVAFWCNPISGHNTLYWYLQNLGQGPELLIRYENEEAVDDSQLPKDRFSAERLKGVDSTLKIQPAELGDSAVYLCASSQTRTTNEKLFFGSGTQLSVL.

The chain carries TRBV28 and TRBJ1-1, with TRBD1 matching over 7 bases. The germline V gene has CDR1 MDHEN and CDR2 SYDVKM. The CDR3 has 15 amino acids. Germline trimming cut 4 bases from V and 1 base from J; bases unmatched to any gene: 6. The chain's CDR3 is CASSSTGAGNTEAFF. CDR3 coding DNA: TGTGCCAGCAGTTCTACAGGGGCGGGGAACACTGAAGCTTTCTTT.

The chain recombines TRBV5-1 with TRBJ1-2; D is unresolved. The V gene's germline CDR1 is SGHRS and CDR2 YFSETQ. Trimming took off 3 bases at V and 2 bases at J, with 17 bases between the two ends. The CDR3 has 16 residues. CDR3 loop: CASSWGFGIDNYGYTF. Written as DNA, the CDR3 is TGCGCCAGCAGCTGGGGATTCGGCATAGACAACTATGGCTACACCTTC.

This clonotype occurred once. This is likely a read error, given that the CDR3 carries no conserved phenylalanine or tryptophan at its end. It is unclear where the CDR3 begins or ends on the DNA, so no DNA is shown, and the CDR3 is as TCRdb lists it. This rearrangement joins TRBV29-1 to TRBJ2-1; TRBD2, the D gene given by the table, was not confirmed from the DNA. Per the germline V gene, CDR1 is SQVTM and CDR2 is ANQGSEA. The CDR3 spans 12 residues, counting both ends. The CDR3 reads CSVEENGLAGFS.

CDR3 amino acids: CASSQQPNYGYTF. The DNA of the CDR3 is TGTGCCAGCAGCCAACAGCCCAACTATGGCTACACCTTC. The chain is built from TRBV14 and TRBJ1-2; D gene uncertain. V lost 2 bases, J lost 2 bases, and 6 bases lay in between. Per the germline V gene, CDR1 is SGHDN and CDR2 is FVKESK. This CDR3 is built from 13 residues. Looking up the rest from reference TRBV14 and TRBJ1-2 gives the full variable domain: EAGVTQFPSHSVIEKGQTVTLRCDPISGHDNLYWYRRVMGKEIKFLLHFVKESKQDESGMPNNRFLAERTGGTYSTLKVQPAELEDSGVYFCASSQQPNYGYTFGSGTRLTVV.